This entry lists 14 T cell receptor beta chains sequenced from one sample in a study of T-cell reconstitution after alpha-beta-depleted transplantation in children. Using unique molecular identifiers, the investigators prepared the TCRbeta library. TCRdb fed the PCR reads into MiXCR, producing one record per CDR3 protein. The table includes about 610,000 distinct CDR3 sequences, about 10% detected once. Sequencing used PBMCs from the stem cell graft donor, obtained from the stem cell graft. These TCRs come from a human donor who donated a stem cell graft to a child with acute myeloid leukemia.

Ten or more counts support this clonotype. This chain links TRBV5-6 with TRBJ1-5; TRBD1 is a possible D gene (6 bases). Trimming removed 2 bases at V and 7 bases at J, with 13 bases between. This CDR3 comprises 14 residues. CDR1 and CDR2 (germline): SGHDT, YYEEEE. The CDR3 DNA follows: TGTGCCAGCAGCTTTGGACAGAGGGCACAGCCCCAGCATTTT. It is translated as CASSFGQRAQPQHF.

In this sample, this clonotype turned up many times. CDR3 residues: CSASPGTGNSPLHF. The CDR3 DNA is TGCAGTGCTTCCCCGGGGACAGGCAATTCACCCCTCCACTTT. V usage is TRBV20-1 and J usage is TRBJ1-6; the match to TRBD1 covers 8 bases. The CDR3 is 14 amino acids. V shed 5 bases and J 7 bases; nucleotides not matched to a gene: 7. Germline loops: CDR1 DFQATT, CDR2 SNEGSKA (reference sequence).

The sample holds many counts of this clonotype. This rearrangement joins TRBV12-3 or TRBV12-4 to TRBJ1-3; D unclear. This CDR3 contains 16 residues. With 5 bases removed from V and 0 bases from J, the gap between germline ends came to 14 bases. CDR3: CASSQSDRSSGNTIYF. CDR3 DNA sequence: TGTGCCAGCAGTCAGAGCGACCGAAGCTCTGGAAACACCATATATTTT.

This clonotype was detected a few times. The V and J genes are TRBV6-6 and TRBJ2-7; D is uncertain. V lost 7 bases, J lost 3 bases, and 13 bases lay in between. Germline V lookup: CDR1 MNHNY, CDR2 SVGAGI (reference sequence). The CDR3 spans 13 residues. CDR3 nucleotide sequence: TGTGCCAGCACTAGAACTCCAAACTACGAGCAGTACTTC. It encodes CASTRTPNYEQYF.

This clonotype turned up a few times. The chain joins TRBV11-2 to TRBJ2-6; D may be TRBD1 (5 bases). The CDR3 is made up of 18 amino acids. Germline V gene data show CDR1 as SGHAT and CDR2 as FQNNGV. Trimming shortened V by 4 bases and J by 1 base, and 17 bases separated the two germline ends. CDR3 sequence reads: CASSSRQTSLSGANVLTF. In DNA, the CDR3 is TGTGCCAGCAGCTCCAGACAGACTTCCCTGTCTGGGGCCAACGTCCTGACTTTC.

This clonotype appeared many times. V and J are TRBV10-3 and TRBJ2-3; perhaps TRBD2 as D (6 bases). There are 14 residues in the CDR3. CDR1 is ENHRY, CDR2 SYGVKD, per germline. With 3 bases removed from V and 1 base from J, the gap between germline ends came to 8 bases. The CDR3 sequence is CAISEGTGTDTQYF. As DNA, the CDR3 is TGTGCCATCAGTGAAGGGACTGGCACAGATACGCAGTATTTT.

This clonotype was observed a handful of times. CDR3 bases: TGCAGTGCAAAAGCGGGAGGCACCGGGAAGGAGCAGTTCTTC. Amino acid sequence: CSAKAGGTGKEQFF. This chain connects TRBV20-1 to TRBJ2-1; 9 nucleotides line up with TRBD2. CDR3 length equals 14 residues. J was trimmed by 10 bases and V by 6 bases; bases with no gene match: 13. The germline V gene has CDR1 DFQATT and CDR2 SNEGSKA (reference sequence).

The chain's CDR3 is CASSQDQGGLYEQYF. For the CDR3, the DNA is TGCGCCAGCAGCCAAGATCAAGGAGGACTCTACGAGCAGTACTTC. The chain uses TRBV4-3 and TRBJ2-7, with TRBD2 as a possible D gene (5 bases). The CDR3 covers 15 residues. Germline CDR1 LGHNA, CDR2 YSLEER. V was pared by 0 bases and J by 3 bases, with 12 bases between.

The chain is built from TRBV29-1 and TRBJ2-7; D is perhaps TRBD1 (5 bases). The germline gives CDR1 SQVTM, CDR2 ANQGSEA. CDR3 length equals 15 residues. Trimming left V 0 bases short and J 3 bases short, with 15 bases between. The CDR3 loop is CSVEDGQGGGYEQYF. DNA of the CDR3: TGCAGCGTTGAAGACGGGCAGGGCGGCGGCTACGAGCAGTACTTC.

V gene TRBV7-9 combines with J gene TRBJ2-2; 8 bases map to TRBD1. The V gene's germline CDR1 is SEHNR and CDR2 FQNEAQ (reference sequence). This CDR3 spans 17 amino acids. J lost 1 base, V lost 5 bases, and 9 bases had no gene match. The CDR3 coding sequence is TGTGCCAGCAGCCAACCAGGGGGCACACTGAACACCGGGGAGCTGTTTTTT. Translation: CASSQPGGTLNTGELFF.

The V gene is TRBV7-2, the J gene TRBJ2-7; TRBD2 matches 9 bases. Germline CDR1 SGHTA, CDR2 FQGNSA. V lost 2 bases, J lost 6 bases, and 5 bases stayed unmatched. The CDR3 is 14 amino acids. The CDR3 DNA follows: TGTGCCAGCAGCTTAATGCGGGAGGGCCCCGAGCAGTACTTC. Translated, it gives CASSLMREGPEQYF.

This clonotype occurred many times. J is TRBJ2-1 and V is TRBV7-3; D ambiguous. The CDR3 loop spans 13 amino acids. The V and J ends lost 4 bases and 6 bases respectively, with 10 bases between them. Germline CDR1 and CDR2: SGHTA and FQGTGA. The CDR3 coding sequence is TGTGCCAGCAGCTCCGGTCTCCCCAATGAGCAGTTCTTC. Protein product: CASSSGLPNEQFF.

The rearrangement uses TRBV12-3 or TRBV12-4 and TRBJ2-1; TRBD2 matches at 9 bases. CDR3 size: 16 residues. The V segment lost 6 bases and the J segment 6 bases; nucleotides outside the gene matches: 12. The CDR3, as DNA: TGTGCCAGCAGGTTACAACGCGGGAGGGCCTTCAATGAGCAGTTCTTC. The encoded protein is CASRLQRGRAFNEQFF.

This clonotype was picked up a small number of times. The V and J genes are TRBV30 and TRBJ2-1; TRBD1 agrees at 8 bases. Germline CDR1 GTSNPN, CDR2 SVGIG (reference sequence). V gave up 6 bases and J gave up 1 base; unmatched junction bases: 5. CDR3 length: 14 residues. The CDR3: CACAGQVSYNEQFF. The CDR3 DNA reads TGTGCCTGCGCGGGACAGGTTTCCTACAATGAGCAGTTCTTC.